The 31 T cell receptor beta chains below come from one sample, sequenced in a study of CD8+ T cells in alopecia areata. After pooling, cutaneous lymph node cells were sorted with CD4, CD8alpha, NKG2D, NKG2ACE and other markers. As the sequencing template, cDNA was produced by extracting RNA and reverse transcribing it. Assay: immunoSEQ multiplex PCR; the TCRdb copy retains only in-frame clones and omits some. The sample includes about 270,000 clones, none of them occurring once. Material for sequencing was CD4+ T cells sorted from a lymph node. The receptors originated from a C3H/HeJ mouse with alopecia areata. Strain haplotype (MHC): H2-k.

This clone was picked up a small number of times. Gene names refer to mouse genes. The read ends 4 residues before the CDR3 terminus; that terminus is restored from the germline J gene. The chain uses TRBV13-1 and TRBJ2-7; 7 bases line up with TRBD1. The CDR3 runs 14 residues. V dropped 3 bases and J dropped 0; count of bases not matched to a gene: 3. Looked up from germline, CDR1 is NSHNY and CDR2 is SYGAGN. This CDR3 is CASSARQGSYEQYF. CDR3 DNA, as far as it was read: TGTGCCAGCAGTGCCCGACAGGGCTCCTAT.

As for this clone: Mouse names are used for the genes. The read falls 4 residues short of the CDR3 end, and the missing part is taken from the germline J gene. This chain joins TRBV13-3 and TRBJ2-7; D might be TRBD1 (5 bases). CDR1 and CDR2 (germline): NNHDY, SYVADS. The CDR3 totals 14 residues. The ends were cut back, 0 bases at V and 0 bases at J, with 7 bases in the middle. The sequenced part of the CDR3 DNA is TGTGCCAGCAGTGATGAGGGGAGCTCCTAT. Translated, it gives CASSDEGSSY. The CDR3, in full, reads CASSDEGSSYEQYF.

This clone appeared a few times. Here the gene names and germline are mouse. The CDR3 extends 4 residues past the end of the read, so its final part is completed from the germline J gene. This chain uses TRBV13-1 with TRBJ1-2; no firm D call. The CDR3 is made up of 14 amino acids. Germline V CDR1 and CDR2: NSHNY, SYGAGN. Trimming took 2 bases from V and 3 from J, leaving 11 bases between them. CDR3 bases read: TGTGCCAGCAGTGACGCTGGTAACGACTCC. This translates into CASSDAGNDS. The entire CDR3 reads CASSDAGNDSDYTF.

This clone was observed a few times. Here the gene names and germline are mouse. CDR3 sequence: CASSFRDWGPSQNTLYF. The covered CDR3 bases are TGTGCCAGCAGTTTTCGGGACTGGGGGCCTAGTCAAAAC. V is TRBV19 and J is TRBJ2-4; TRBD2 matches at 11 bases. The CDR3 end lies 4 residues beyond the end of the read and is filled in from the germline J gene. Germline V lookup: CDR1 FNHDT, CDR2 SITEND (reference sequence). The length of the CDR3 is 17 residues. V lost 4 bases and J lost 0; bases outside the gene matches: 7.

Comment on this clone: Gene names denote mouse genes. The CDR3 is cut off 4 residues early in the read; its end comes from the germline J gene. The rearrangement links TRBV17 to TRBJ2-5; 8 bases are shared with TRBD1. The V segment lost 1 base and the J segment 1 base; nucleotides outside the gene matches: 4. Germline CDR1 is MNHDT and CDR2 is YYDKIL. The CDR3 is made up of 16 amino acids. The CDR3 bases that were read are TGTGCTAGCAGTAGAGTGTACAGGGGGGACCAAGAC. Its protein is CASSRVYRGDQD. The entire CDR3 reads CASSRVYRGDQDTQYF.

This clone appeared a few times. Any gene name here is a mouse gene name. The sequenced part of the CDR3 DNA is TGTGCCAGCAGTAAGGGCAGGGGTGCAGAA. It codes for CASSKGRGAE. The whole CDR3 reads CASSKGRGAETLYF. The genes are TRBV13-1 and TRBJ2-3, with D perhaps matching TRBD1 (5 bases). Coverage ceases 4 residues before the CDR3 finishes, and the germline J gene fills in the end. The germline V gene encodes CDR1 NSHNY and CDR2 SYGAGN. CDR3 length equals 14 residues. V was clipped by 4 bases and J by 1 base, with 10 bases between them.

This clone has a handful of counts. These gene names are mouse names. The read terminates 4 residues before the CDR3 end, so the remaining end is supplied by the germline J gene. J is TRBJ2-1 and V is TRBV13-1; 8 positions match TRBD1. The germline V gene has CDR1 NSHNY and CDR2 SYGAGN. The CDR3 consists of 13 residues. The V and J ends lost 5 bases and 6 bases, in that order; junction bases with no gene match: 4. The CDR3 protein is CASSPDRGAEQFF. The sequenced CDR3 bases are TGTGCCAGCAGCCCCGACAGGGGTGCT.

Concerning this clone: The germline and genes are mouse ones. The read falls 4 residues short of the CDR3 end, and the missing part is taken from the germline J gene. V and J are TRBV13-1 and TRBJ2-3; D uncertain. Per the germline V gene, CDR1 is NSHNY and CDR2 is SYGAGN. V lost 1 base to trimming and J lost 0 bases, with 9 bases between them. The length of the CDR3 is 15 residues. CDR3 sequence: CASSDYGSSAETLYF. Partial CDR3 DNA: TGTGCCAGCAGTGATTATGGGTCTAGTGCAGAA.

There are many counts of this clone. The genes are named according to mouse. The observed sequence ends 4 residues before the CDR3 terminus, with the missing tail filled in from the germline J gene. The V gene is TRBV17, the J gene TRBJ2-1; D uncertain. This CDR3 contains 12 residues. The V end lost 8 bases, the J end lost 3 bases, and 8 bases lay between the germline ends. In germline, CDR1 is MNHDT, CDR2 YYDKIL. The sequenced CDR3 bases are TGTGCTAGCGCGCAGGCCTATGCT. Encoded protein: CASAQAYA. Given in full, the CDR3 is CASAQAYAEQFF.

This clone was seen a handful of times. Gene names and germline refer to mouse. The read is 4 residues too short to cover the CDR3 end, so that end is filled in from the germline J gene. This chain uses TRBV13-3 with TRBJ2-5, with 8 nucleotides matching TRBD2. CDR1 and CDR2 (germline): NNHDY, SYVADS. CDR3 length: 15 amino acids. This chain's CDR3 is CASSPGGGAGDTQYF. CDR3 DNA (partial): TGTGCCAGCAGCCCCGGGGGGGGCGCGGGAGAC.

This clone was picked up a small number of times. Mouse names are used for the genes. The CDR3 end lies 4 residues beyond the end of the read and is filled in from the germline J gene. Other DNA sequences from this sample encode an identical CDR3 as well. The J gene is TRBJ2-4, the V gene TRBV19, with D possibly being TRBD1 (6 bases). Germline values: CDR1 FNHDT, CDR2 SITEND (reference sequence). This CDR3 comprises 13 residues. Trimming took 4 bases from V and 1 from J, leaving 7 bases between them. The CDR3 spells CASSHRGQNTLYF. CDR3 bases read: TGTGCCAGCAGTCACAGGGGTCAAAAC. The whole variable domain, filled in from reference TRBV19 and TRBJ2-4, reads GGIITQTPKFLIGQEGQKLTLKCQQNFNHDTMYWYRQDSGKGLRLIYYSITENDLQKGDLSEGYDASREKKSSFSLTVTSAQKNEMAVFLCASSHRGQNTLYFGAGTRLSVL.

This clone was counted between two and nine times. The gene names given are mouse names. With the read ending 4 residues before the CDR3 end, the germline J gene is used to fill in that end. The V gene is TRBV19, the J gene TRBJ2-4; 7 nucleotides line up with TRBD2. CDR1 is FNHDT, CDR2 SITEND, per germline (reference sequence). There are 13 residues in the CDR3. CDR3 sequence reads: CASSISGGNTLYF. The CDR3 bases that were read are TGTGCCAGCAGTATCTCTGGGGGAAAC.

This clone showed up just a few times. Mouse gene names apply. The read stops 4 residues short of the end of the CDR3; the missing end is completed from the germline J gene. This chain joins TRBV5 and TRBJ2-7; 8 bases map to TRBD1. CDR3 length equals 15 residues. Germline V gene lookup returns CDR1 LGHNA and CDR2 YNLKQL (reference sequence). CDR3 protein: CASSPLTGEADEQYF. The DNA read from the CDR3 is TGTGCCAGCAGCCCACTGACAGGGGAGGCGGAT.

A note on this clone: Genes and germline are mouse. The read ends 4 residues shy of where the CDR3 ends; the end is completed using the germline J gene. The V call is TRBV5, the J call TRBJ1-1, with unresolved D. The CDR3 spans 11 residues. The germline V gene encodes CDR1 LGHNA and CDR2 YNLKQL (reference sequence). The CDR3 is CASSQVGEVFF. Incomplete CDR3 DNA: TGTGCCAGCAGCCAAGTGGGA.

This clone came up a few times. A much larger clone lies a single base off, so this may be a read error. Gene names denote mouse genes. The read ends 4 residues shy of where the CDR3 ends; the end is completed using the germline J gene. The sample has other DNA sequences that encode this CDR3 too. This sequence joins TRBV19 and TRBJ2-7; TRBD2 agrees at 10 bases. The V segment lost 3 bases and the J segment 3 bases; nucleotides outside the gene matches: 0. In germline, CDR1 is FNHDT, CDR2 SITEND (reference sequence). This CDR3 is 13 amino acids long. This chain's CDR3 is CASSRTGGYEQYF. CDR3 DNA, as far as it was read: TGTGCCAGCAGTAGGACTGGGGGCTAT.

This clone was picked up a small number of times. The gene symbols are mouse symbols. From the germline J gene comes the end of the CDR3, since the read stops 4 residues before it. The sample has other DNA sequences that encode this CDR3 too. The chain uses TRBV13-1 and TRBJ2-7; 9 bases fit TRBD1. This CDR3 spans 14 amino acids. The germline V gene encodes CDR1 NSHNY and CDR2 SYGAGN. CDR3 sequence reads: CASSAPGQGYEQYF. The part of the CDR3 DNA that was read is TGTGCCAGCAGTGCCCCGGGACAGGGATAT.

This clone has more than one count but fewer than ten. Gene names and germline match the mouse. The CDR3 goes on 4 residues after the read ends, and that part is filled in from the germline J gene. The V gene is TRBV13-3, the J gene TRBJ2-1; 7 nucleotides align to TRBD2. This CDR3 comprises 16 residues. From germline, CDR1 is NNHDY and CDR2 SYVADS. The V segment lost 0 bases and the J segment 0 bases; nucleotides outside the gene matches: 3. The DNA read from the CDR3 is TGTGCCAGCAGTGATGTCTGGGGGATTAACTATGCT. Its protein is CASSDVWGINYA. The full CDR3 protein is CASSDVWGINYAEQFF.

A note on this clone: The listed genes are named as in mouse. The CDR3 end is not reached by the read, which stops 4 residues before it; the germline J gene fills it in. The V call is TRBV19, the J call TRBJ1-1; 8 nucleotides line up with TRBD1. The CDR3 is made up of 15 amino acids. Germline V gives CDR1 FNHDT, CDR2 SITEND (reference sequence). The V gene end was trimmed by 1 base and the J gene end by 0 bases; junction bases not matched to a gene: 2. CDR3 bases read: TGTGCCAGCAGTATACAACAGGGGGCAAACACA. It translates to CASSIQQGANT. The CDR3 as a whole reads CASSIQQGANTEVFF. The complete variable domain, with remaining parts taken from reference TRBV19 and TRBJ1-1, reads GGIITQTPKFLIGQEGQKLTLKCQQNFNHDTMYWYRQDSGKGLRLIYYSITENDLQKGDLSEGYDASREKKSSFSLTVTSAQKNEMAVFLCASSIQQGANTEVFFGKGTRLTVV.

This clone appeared a few times. Gene and germline names: mouse. The CDR3 goes on 3 residues after the read ends, and that part is filled in from the germline J gene. The rearrangement uses TRBV13-2 and TRBJ1-6; 10 bases fit TRBD1. TRBJ1-6 carries the ORF label, with uncertain function. Per germline, CDR1 NNHNN and CDR2 SYGAGS (reference sequence). Trimming cost V 0 bases and J 7 bases; bases outside gene matches: 4. This CDR3 is built from 16 residues. CDR3 DNA (partial): TGTGCCAGCGGTGATGCGGGACAGGGGAGGAATTCGCCC. Translation: CASGDAGQGRNSP. The CDR3 in its entirety is CASGDAGQGRNSPLYF.

This clone was observed a handful of times. Gene names refer to mouse genes. The read finishes 4 residues shy of the CDR3 end, and the germline J gene is used to complete it. The chain links TRBV1 to TRBJ2-3; TRBD1 or TRBD2 may be the D gene (5 bases each). Germline CDR1 NSQYPW, CDR2 LRSPGD (reference sequence). V lost 3 bases and J 0 bases, leaving 13 bases between the germline ends. This CDR3 spans 16 amino acids. The CDR3: CTCSAGLGLSAETLYF. The DNA read from the CDR3 is TGCACCTGCAGTGCGGGGCTGGGCCTTAGTGCAGAA.

This clone was seen only a few times. The germline and genes are mouse ones. The read halts 4 residues ahead of the CDR3 end, with the missing end drawn from the germline J gene. This chain connects TRBV13-1 to TRBJ2-2; 10 bases agree with TRBD2. Germline values: CDR1 NSHNY, CDR2 SYGAGN. The V segment lost 3 bases and the J segment 3 bases; nucleotides outside the gene matches: 5. The CDR3 has 16 residues. CDR3 bases read: TGTGCCAGCAGTGGGACTGGGGGTTCCTACACCGGG. It is translated as CASSGTGGSYTG. The entire CDR3 sequence reads CASSGTGGSYTGQLYF.

Worth noting for this clone: Gene names are the mouse ones. Sequencing ends 4 residues short of the CDR3 end; the germline J gene provides the rest. The rearrangement joins TRBV13-1 to TRBJ2-1, with 12 bases lining up with TRBD1. The CDR3 extends over 14 amino acids. Germline V CDR1 and CDR2: NSHNY, SYGAGN. The covered CDR3 bases are TGTGCCAGCAAGACCGGGACAGGGGGCGCT. This codes for CASKTGTGGA. In full, the CDR3 reads CASKTGTGGAEQFF.

Details on this clone: The gene symbols are mouse symbols. The DNA ends 4 residues before the CDR3 does, and the rest of the CDR3 is filled in from the germline J gene. V gene TRBV19 combines with J gene TRBJ2-5; 11 bases agree with TRBD2. Unmatched junction bases numbered 2, after V lost 5 bases and J lost 0 bases. Germline CDR1 and CDR2: FNHDT and SITEND (reference sequence). CDR3 length: 15 amino acids. The CDR3: CASRRLGGNQDTQYF. The part of the CDR3 DNA that was read is TGTGCCAGCAGAAGACTGGGGGGGAACCAAGAC.

Comment on this clone: The genes are named according to mouse. The CDR3 goes on 3 residues after the read ends, and that part is filled in from the germline J gene. Other DNA sequences in this sample translate to the same CDR3. The gene calls are TRBV1 and TRBJ1-6, with D perhaps TRBD1 (5 bases). TRBJ1-6 is labeled an ORF, and its function is uncertain. CDR3 length equals 16 residues. Trimming stripped 3 bases from V and 0 bases from J, with 9 bases between. Germline V gene sequence: CDR1 NSQYPW, CDR2 LRSPGD (reference sequence). CDR3 in amino acids: CTCSARQNSYNSPLYF. CDR3 DNA (partial): TGCACCTGCAGTGCGCGACAGAATTCCTATAATTCGCCC.

Turning to this clone: Gene names are the mouse ones. The DNA ends 4 residues before the CDR3 does, and the rest of the CDR3 is filled in from the germline J gene. The gene calls are TRBV17 and TRBJ2-5; D might be TRBD2 (7 bases). This CDR3 comprises 16 residues. V lost 1 base and J 0 bases, leaving 11 bases between the germline ends. The germline V gene encodes CDR1 MNHDT and CDR2 YYDKIL. CDR3 bases read: TGTGCTAGCAGTAGAGGCGGGGGGCCTAACCAAGAC. This codes for CASSRGGGPNQD. The whole CDR3 protein is CASSRGGGPNQDTQYF.

There are a few counts of this clone. The genes and germline here are from mouse. The DNA ends 4 residues before the CDR3 does, and the rest of the CDR3 is filled in from the germline J gene. The same CDR3 arises from other DNA sequences in this sample as well. The gene calls are TRBV13-1 and TRBJ2-7; 9 bases fit TRBD2. In germline, CDR1 is NSHNY, CDR2 SYGAGN. This CDR3 region has 13 residues. Partial CDR3 DNA: TGTGCCAGCAGTGAGGGACTGGGATAT. Translated: CASSEGLGY. The entire CDR3 sequence reads CASSEGLGYEQYF.

For this clone: Gene labels here are mouse ones. The read falls 4 residues short of the CDR3 end, and the missing part is taken from the germline J gene. Additional DNA sequences in this sample encode the identical CDR3. V and J are TRBV1 and TRBJ2-7, with unresolved D. V was trimmed by 3 bases and J by 3 bases, leaving 6 bases between them. From germline, CDR1 is NSQYPW and CDR2 LRSPGD (reference sequence). The CDR3 is made up of 12 amino acids. The sequenced CDR3 bases are TGCACCTGCAGTGCGAGTGGCTAT. This gives the protein CTCSASGY. The full CDR3 is CTCSASGYEQYF.

To note about this clone: The listed genes are named as in mouse. The missing CDR3 end, 4 residues past where the read stops, is filled in from the germline J gene. V usage is TRBV13-1 and J usage is TRBJ1-2, with D possibly being TRBD1 (5 bases). The germline V and J ends were trimmed by 3 bases and 1 base, with 7 bases remaining between them. Germline values: CDR1 NSHNY, CDR2 SYGAGN. The CDR3 consists of 13 residues. CDR3 DNA (partial): TGTGCCAGCAGTGTCAGGGAAAACTCC. Translating it yields CASSVRENS. The complete CDR3 protein is CASSVRENSDYTF.

Regarding this clone: The listed genes are named as in mouse. Coverage ceases 4 residues before the CDR3 finishes, and the germline J gene fills in the end. The chain joins TRBV31 to TRBJ1-1; D not certain. The CDR3 contains 13 residues. Germline CDR1 is GKSSPN and CDR2 is SITVG. Trimming cost V 0 bases and J 0 bases, with 5 bases left between them. This CDR3 reads CAWSLRTNTEVFF. The CDR3 bases that were read are TGTGCCTGGAGTCTCAGGACAAACACA.

With respect to this clone: Genes and germline come from the mouse. The CDR3 extends 4 residues past the end of the read, so its final part is completed from the germline J gene. J is TRBJ2-1 and V is TRBV17, with 11 bases identical to TRBD2. Germline CDR1 MNHDT, CDR2 YYDKIL. V shed 0 bases and J 6 bases; nucleotides not matched to a gene: 7. This CDR3 contains 17 residues. CDR3 sequence: CASSRDLTGGASAEQFF. The CDR3 DNA, read in part, is TGTGCTAGCAGTAGAGATCTCACTGGGGGGGCGAGTGCT.

This clone was observed a handful of times. Genes and germline are mouse. The CDR3 is cut off 4 residues early in the read; its end comes from the germline J gene. The genes are TRBV1 and TRBJ2-5, with D unclear. Per the germline V gene, CDR1 is NSQYPW and CDR2 is LRSPGD (reference sequence). Between the trimmed V and J ends, which lost 1 base and 2 bases, there was a span of 4 bases. The CDR3 runs to 13 residues. The sequenced CDR3 bases are TGCACCTGCAGTGCAGGGTCCCAAGAC. This sequence encodes CTCSAGSQD. The complete CDR3 sequence is CTCSAGSQDTQYF.